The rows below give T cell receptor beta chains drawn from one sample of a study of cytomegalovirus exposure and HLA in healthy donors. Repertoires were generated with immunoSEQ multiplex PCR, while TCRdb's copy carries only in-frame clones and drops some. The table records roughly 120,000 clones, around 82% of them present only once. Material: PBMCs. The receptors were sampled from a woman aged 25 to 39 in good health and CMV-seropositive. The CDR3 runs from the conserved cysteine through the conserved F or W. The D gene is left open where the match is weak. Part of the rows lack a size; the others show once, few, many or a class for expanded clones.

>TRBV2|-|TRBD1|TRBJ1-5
CASWPGGINQPQHF
TGTGCCAGCTGGCCAGGGGGCATCAATCAGCCCCAGCATTTT
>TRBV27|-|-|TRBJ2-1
CASSLASRGGREQFF
TGTGCCAGCAGTTTAGCCTCGAGAGGGGGACGGGAGCAGTTCTTC
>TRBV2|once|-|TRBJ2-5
CASSESSLQETQYF
TGTGCCAGCAGTGAATCCAGTCTGCAAGAGACCCAGTACTTC
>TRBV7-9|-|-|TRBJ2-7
CASSSNTDFYEQYF
TGTGCCAGCAGCTCAAATACAGATTTCTACGAGCAGTACTTC
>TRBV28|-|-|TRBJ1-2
CASSPQGNNYGYTF
TGTGCCAGCAGTCCCCAGGGGAATAACTATGGCTACACCTTC
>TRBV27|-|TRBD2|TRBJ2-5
CASSLTLAGGPGTQYF
TGTGCCAGCAGTTTAACCCTAGCGGGAGGGCCGGGGACCCAGTACTTC
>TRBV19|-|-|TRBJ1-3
CASSIDIDSSGNTIYF
TGTGCCAGTAGTATAGACATCGACAGCTCTGGAAACACCATATATTTT
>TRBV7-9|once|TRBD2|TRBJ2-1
CSSSYRTSGRENEQFF
TGTTCCAGCAGCTACCGGACTAGCGGGAGGGAGAATGAGCAGTTCTTC
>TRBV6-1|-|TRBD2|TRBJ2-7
CASSEVGTSGYEQYF
TGTGCCAGCAGTGAAGTTGGGACTAGCGGGTACGAGCAGTACTTC
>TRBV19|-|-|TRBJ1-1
CASSGTPYTEAFF
TGTGCCAGTTCTGGGACACCCTACACTGAAGCTTTCTTT
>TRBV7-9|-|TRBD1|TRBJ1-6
CASSAFWDSNSPLHF
TGTGCCAGCAGCGCTTTTTGGGACAGCAATTCACCCCTCCACTTT
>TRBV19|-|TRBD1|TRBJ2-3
CASSLQGTYTDTQYF
TGTGCCAGTAGCTTACAGGGGACGTACACAGATACGCAGTATTTT
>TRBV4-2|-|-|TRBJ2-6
CASSQAGIYSGANVLTF
TGTGCCAGCAGCCAGGCAGGGATTTACTCTGGGGCCAACGTCCTGACTTTC
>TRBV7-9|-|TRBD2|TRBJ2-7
CASSSALTSGVSYEQYF
TGTGCCAGCAGCTCGGCATTGACTAGCGGGGTCTCCTACGAGCAGTACTTC
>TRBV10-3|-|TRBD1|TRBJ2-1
CAISGTGTYNEQFF
TGTGCCATCAGTGGGACAGGAACCTACAATGAGCAGTTCTTC
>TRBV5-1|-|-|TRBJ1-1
CASSQTDNTEAFF
TGCGCCAGCAGTCAGACTGATAACACTGAAGCTTTCTTT
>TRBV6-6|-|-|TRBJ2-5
CASSYSMAETQYF
TGTGCCAGCAGTTACTCGATGGCTGAGACCCAGTACTTC
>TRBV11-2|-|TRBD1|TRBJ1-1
CASSSSDRANTEAFF
TGTGCCAGCAGCTCCTCAGACAGGGCTAACACTGAAGCTTTCTTT
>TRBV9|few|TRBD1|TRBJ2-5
CASSVGLGQGEEQYF
TGTGCCAGCAGCGTAGGATTGGGACAGGGTGAAGAGCAGTACTTC
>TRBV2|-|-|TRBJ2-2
CASSGGTLGGELFF
TGTGCCAGCAGTGGCGGAACTCTCGGTGGGGAGCTGTTTTTT
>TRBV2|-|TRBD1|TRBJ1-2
CASRDRDYGYTF
TGTGCCAGCAGAGACAGGGACTATGGCTACACCTTC
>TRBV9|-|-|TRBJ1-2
CASSVDQGAYGYTF
TGTGCCAGCAGCGTAGACCAAGGGGCCTATGGCTACACCTTC
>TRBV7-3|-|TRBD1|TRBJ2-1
CASSPGQATYNEQFF
TGTGCCAGCAGTCCTGGACAGGCGACCTACAATGAGCAGTTCTTC
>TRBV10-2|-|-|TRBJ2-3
CASSPYTDTQYF
TGCGCCAGCAGCCCTTACACAGATACGCAGTATTTT
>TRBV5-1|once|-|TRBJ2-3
CASSLGGARGDTQYF
TGCGCCAGCAGTTTAGGAGGGGCACGGGGAGATACGCAGTATTTT
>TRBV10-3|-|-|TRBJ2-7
CAISEGSHEQYF
TGTGCCATCAGTGAGGGTAGCCACGAGCAGTACTTC